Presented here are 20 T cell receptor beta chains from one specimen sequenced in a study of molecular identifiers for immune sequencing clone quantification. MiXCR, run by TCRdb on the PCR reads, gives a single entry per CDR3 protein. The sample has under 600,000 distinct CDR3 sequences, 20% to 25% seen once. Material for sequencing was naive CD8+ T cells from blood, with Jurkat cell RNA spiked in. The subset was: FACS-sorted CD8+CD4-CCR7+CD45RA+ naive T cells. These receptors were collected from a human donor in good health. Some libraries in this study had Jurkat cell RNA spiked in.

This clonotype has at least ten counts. CDR3 loop: CASSYTAPLVSSTDTQYF. CDR3 nucleotide sequence: TGCGCCAGCAGCTACACCGCTCCGTTAGTGTCGAGCACAGATACGCAGTATTTT. The chain links TRBV5-1 to TRBJ2-3; D is unclear. The CDR3 spans 18 residues. Per the germline V gene, CDR1 is SGHRS and CDR2 is YFSETQ. Trimming removed 3 bases from V and 0 bases from J, with 20 bases in between.

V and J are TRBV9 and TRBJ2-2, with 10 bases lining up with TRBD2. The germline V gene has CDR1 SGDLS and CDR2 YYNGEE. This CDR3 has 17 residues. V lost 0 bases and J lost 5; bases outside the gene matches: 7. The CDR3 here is CASSVEVAGGRTGELFF. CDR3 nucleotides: TGTGCCAGCAGCGTAGAGGTAGCGGGGGGACGTACCGGGGAGCTGTTTTTT.

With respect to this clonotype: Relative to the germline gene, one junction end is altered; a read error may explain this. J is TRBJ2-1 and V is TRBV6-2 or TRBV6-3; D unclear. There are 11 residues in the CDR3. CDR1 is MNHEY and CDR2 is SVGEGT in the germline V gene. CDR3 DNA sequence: TGTGCCAGCAGTCTCCCGTATGAGCCGTTCTTC. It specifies CASSLPYEPFF.

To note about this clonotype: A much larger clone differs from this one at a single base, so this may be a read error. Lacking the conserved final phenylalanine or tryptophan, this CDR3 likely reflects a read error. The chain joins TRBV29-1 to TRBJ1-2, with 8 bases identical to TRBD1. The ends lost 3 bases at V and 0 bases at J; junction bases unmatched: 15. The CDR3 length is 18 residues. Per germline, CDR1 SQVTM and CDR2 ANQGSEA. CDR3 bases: TGCAGCGTTGAGTCGGCGGAACCCGGACAGGGAGCTAACTATGGCTACACCCTC. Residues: CSVESAEPGQGANYGYTL.

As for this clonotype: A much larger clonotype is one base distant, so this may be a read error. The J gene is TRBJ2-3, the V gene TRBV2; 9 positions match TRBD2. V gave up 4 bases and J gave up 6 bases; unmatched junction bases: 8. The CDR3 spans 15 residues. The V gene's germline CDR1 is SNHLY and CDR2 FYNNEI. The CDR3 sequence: CASSGTSVLQDTQYF. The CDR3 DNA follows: TGTGCCAGCAGTGGGACTAGCGTATTACAGGATACGCAGTATTTT.

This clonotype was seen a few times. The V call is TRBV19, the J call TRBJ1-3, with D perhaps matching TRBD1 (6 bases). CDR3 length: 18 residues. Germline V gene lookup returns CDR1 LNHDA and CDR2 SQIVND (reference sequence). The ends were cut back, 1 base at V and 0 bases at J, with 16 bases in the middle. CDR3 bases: TGTGCCAGTAGTATAGGACTGGGGGACACCTACTCTGGAAACACCATATATTTT. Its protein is CASSIGLGDTYSGNTIYF. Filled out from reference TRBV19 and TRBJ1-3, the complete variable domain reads DGGITQSPKYLFRKEGQNVTLSCEQNLNHDAMYWYRQDPGQGLRLIYYSQIVNDFQKGDIAEGYSVSREKKESFPLTVTSAQKNPTAFYLCASSIGLGDTYSGNTIYFGEGSWLTVV.

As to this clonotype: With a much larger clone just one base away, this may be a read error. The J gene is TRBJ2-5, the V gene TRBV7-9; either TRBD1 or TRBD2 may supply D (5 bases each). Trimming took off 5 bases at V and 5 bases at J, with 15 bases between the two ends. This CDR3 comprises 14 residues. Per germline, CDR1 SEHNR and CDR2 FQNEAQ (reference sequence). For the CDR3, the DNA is TGTGCCAGCAGCCCACCTCTGGGGGTGGAGACCCAGTACTTC. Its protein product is CASSPPLGVETQYF.

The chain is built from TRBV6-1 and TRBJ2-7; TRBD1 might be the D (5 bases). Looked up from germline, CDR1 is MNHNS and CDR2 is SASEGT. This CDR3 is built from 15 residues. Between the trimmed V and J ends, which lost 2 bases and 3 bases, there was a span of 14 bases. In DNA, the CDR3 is TGTGCCAGCAGTGAACCCGAGACAGCCCTCTACGAGCAGTACTTC. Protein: CASSEPETALYEQYF.

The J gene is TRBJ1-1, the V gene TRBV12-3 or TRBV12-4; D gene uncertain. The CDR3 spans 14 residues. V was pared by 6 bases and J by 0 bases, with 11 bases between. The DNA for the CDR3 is TGTGCCAGCAGGGAGGACGGAGTGAACACTGAAGCTTTCTTT. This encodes CASREDGVNTEAFF.

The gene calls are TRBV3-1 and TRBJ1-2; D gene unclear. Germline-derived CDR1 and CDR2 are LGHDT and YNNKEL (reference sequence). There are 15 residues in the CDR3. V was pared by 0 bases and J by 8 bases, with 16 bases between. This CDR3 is CASSQDRSLNWGYTF. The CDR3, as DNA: TGTGCCAGCAGCCAAGATCGGTCGCTTAATTGGGGCTACACCTTC.

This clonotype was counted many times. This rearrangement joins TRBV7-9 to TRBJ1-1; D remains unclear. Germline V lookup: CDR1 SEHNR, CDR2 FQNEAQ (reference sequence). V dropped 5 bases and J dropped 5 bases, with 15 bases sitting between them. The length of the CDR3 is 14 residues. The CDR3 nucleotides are TGTGCCAGCAGCCTCCGGCCTCTAGGGACTGAAGCTTTCTTT. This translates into CASSLRPLGTEAFF.

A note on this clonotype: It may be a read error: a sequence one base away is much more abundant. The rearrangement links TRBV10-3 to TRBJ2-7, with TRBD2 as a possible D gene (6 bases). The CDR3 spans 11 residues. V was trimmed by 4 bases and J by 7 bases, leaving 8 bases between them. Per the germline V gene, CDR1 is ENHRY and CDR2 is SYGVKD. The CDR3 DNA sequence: TGTGCCATCAGTGGGGGGGATGAGCAGTACTTC. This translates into CAISGGDEQYF.

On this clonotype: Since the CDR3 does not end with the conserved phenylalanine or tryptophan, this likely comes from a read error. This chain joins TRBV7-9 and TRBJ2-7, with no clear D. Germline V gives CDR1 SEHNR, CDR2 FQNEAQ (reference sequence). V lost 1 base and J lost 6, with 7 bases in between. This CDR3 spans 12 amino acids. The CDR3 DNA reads TGTGCCAGCAGCTTAGGACCGATCGAGCAGTACCTC. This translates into CASSLGPIEQYL.

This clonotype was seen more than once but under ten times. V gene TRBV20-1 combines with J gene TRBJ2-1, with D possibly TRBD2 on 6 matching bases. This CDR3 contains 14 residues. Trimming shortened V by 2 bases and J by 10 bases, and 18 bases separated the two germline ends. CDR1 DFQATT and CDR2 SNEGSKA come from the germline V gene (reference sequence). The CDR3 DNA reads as TGCAGTGCTAGACTCCTTTCCGGGACTCGCGAGCAGTTCTTC. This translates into CSARLLSGTREQFF.

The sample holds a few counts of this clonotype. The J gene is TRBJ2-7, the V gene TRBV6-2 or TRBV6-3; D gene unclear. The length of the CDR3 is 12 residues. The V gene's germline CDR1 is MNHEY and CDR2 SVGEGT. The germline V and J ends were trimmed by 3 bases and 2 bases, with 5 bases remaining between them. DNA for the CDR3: TGTGCCAGCAGTTATGTGGCCTACGAGCAGTACTTC. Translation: CASSYVAYEQYF.

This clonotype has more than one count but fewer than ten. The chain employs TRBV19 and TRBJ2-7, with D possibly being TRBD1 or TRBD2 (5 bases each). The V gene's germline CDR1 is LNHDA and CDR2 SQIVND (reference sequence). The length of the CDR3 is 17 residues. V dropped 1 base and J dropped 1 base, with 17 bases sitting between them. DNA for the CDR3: TGTGCCAGTAGTATAGCCGACCCCCCGGGACGATCCTACGAGCAGTACTTC. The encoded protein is CASSIADPPGRSYEQYF.

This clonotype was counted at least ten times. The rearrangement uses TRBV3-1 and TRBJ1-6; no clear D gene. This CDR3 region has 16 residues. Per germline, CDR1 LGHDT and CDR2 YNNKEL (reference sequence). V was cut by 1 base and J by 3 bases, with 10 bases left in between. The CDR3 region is CASSQGTESYNSPLHF. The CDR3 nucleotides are TGTGCCAGCAGCCAAGGTACAGAAAGCTATAATTCACCCCTCCACTTT.

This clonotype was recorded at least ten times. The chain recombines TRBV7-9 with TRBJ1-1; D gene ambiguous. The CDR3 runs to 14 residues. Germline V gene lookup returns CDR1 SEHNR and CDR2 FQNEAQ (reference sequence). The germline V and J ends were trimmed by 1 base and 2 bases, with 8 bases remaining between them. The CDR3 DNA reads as TGTGCCAGCAGCTTAGATATCGGAAACACTGAAGCTTTCTTT. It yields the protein CASSLDIGNTEAFF.

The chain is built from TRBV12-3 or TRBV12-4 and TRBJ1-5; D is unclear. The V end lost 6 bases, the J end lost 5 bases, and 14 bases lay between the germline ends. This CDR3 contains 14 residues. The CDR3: CASSIRAAHQPQHF. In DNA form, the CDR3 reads TGTGCCAGCAGCATCCGGGCCGCACATCAGCCCCAGCATTTT.

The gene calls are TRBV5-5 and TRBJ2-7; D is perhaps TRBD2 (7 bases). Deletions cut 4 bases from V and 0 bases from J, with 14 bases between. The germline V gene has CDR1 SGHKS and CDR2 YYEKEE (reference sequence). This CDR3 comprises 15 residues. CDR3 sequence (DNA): TGTGCCAGCAGCCTGGACGGGGGGCCCTCCTACGAGCAGTACTTC. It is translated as CASSLDGGPSYEQYF.